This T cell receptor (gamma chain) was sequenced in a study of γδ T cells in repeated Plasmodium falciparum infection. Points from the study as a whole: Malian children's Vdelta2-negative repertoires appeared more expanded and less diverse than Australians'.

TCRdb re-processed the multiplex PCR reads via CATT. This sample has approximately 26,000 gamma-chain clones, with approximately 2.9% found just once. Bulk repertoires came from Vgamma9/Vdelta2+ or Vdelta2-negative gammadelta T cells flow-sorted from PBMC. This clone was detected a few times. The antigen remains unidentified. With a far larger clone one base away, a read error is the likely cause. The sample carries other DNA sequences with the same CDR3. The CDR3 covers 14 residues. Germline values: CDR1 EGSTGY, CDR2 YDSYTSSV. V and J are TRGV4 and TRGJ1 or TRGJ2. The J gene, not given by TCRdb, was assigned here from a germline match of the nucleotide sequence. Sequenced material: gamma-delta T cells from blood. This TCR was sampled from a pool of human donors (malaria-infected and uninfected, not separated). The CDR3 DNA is TGTGCTACCTGGGATGTGGAAGTCGGAAGGCGGAAACTCTTT. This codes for CATWDVEVGRRKLF.